A single sample is the source of the 10 T cell receptor beta chains below, sequenced in a study of blood T cell repertoires in COVID-19 (dated by TCRdb to about 2020). To prepare the library, the immunoSEQ multiplex PCR assay was applied. TCRdb limited this immuneACCESS table to in-frame rearrangements with V and J called. A share of clones is missing; checked studies link under half to unresolved V genes, and the rest is unexplained. Present in this sample are about 62,000 clones, about 86% of which were seen just once. The ten top clones hold roughly 6.8% of the sample. Sequenced input: peripheral blood. The receptors were gathered from a human donor in a cohort sampled during active COVID-19.

This rearrangement joins TRBV5-6 to TRBJ1-1, with a weak D call TRBD1 (6 bases). The germline V and J ends were trimmed by 6 bases and 2 bases, with 11 bases remaining between them. The CDR3 consists of 13 residues. Germline V lookup: CDR1 SGHDT, CDR2 YYEEEE. The CDR3 DNA sequence: TGTGCCAGCACCACGGACAGAAACACTGAAGCTTTCTTT. It encodes CASTTDRNTEAFF.

The V gene is TRBV6-5, the J gene TRBJ1-2, with a tentative D call TRBD1 (6 bases). The V gene's germline CDR1 is MNHEY and CDR2 SVGAGI. V lost 0 bases and J lost 5, with 13 bases in between. The CDR3 is made up of 15 amino acids. The CDR3 nucleotides read TGTGCCAGCAGTTACTCGAAGGGCAGGGGATATGGCTACACCTTC. Its protein is CASSYSKGRGYGYTF.

The chain employs TRBV28 and TRBJ2-7, with a tentative D call TRBD1 (7 bases). Germline V gives CDR1 MDHEN, CDR2 SYDVKM. The CDR3 runs to 17 residues. V shed 4 bases and J shed 1 base, with 20 bases lying between them. CDR3 amino acids: CASSSPTDRAGSYEQYF. The CDR3 region has the DNA TGTGCCAGCAGTTCTCCTACTGACAGGGCGGGATCCTACGAGCAGTACTTC.

The CDR3 coding sequence is TGCGCCAGCAGCTCAGGACAGGGGGAGGAAGATACGCAGTATTTT. The encoded protein is CASSSGQGEEDTQYF. The chain combines TRBV5-1 with TRBJ2-3; 10 nucleotides align to TRBD1. The CDR3 is 15 residues long. The germline CDR1 and CDR2 sequences are SGHRS and YFSETQ. V lost 3 bases and J lost 5; bases outside the gene matches: 6.

This chain links TRBV18 with TRBJ1-4, with 8 bases matching TRBD1. The CDR3 is made up of 18 amino acids. V lost 5 bases and J lost 0; bases outside the gene matches: 11. Germline CDR1 KGHSH, CDR2 LQKENI. The CDR3 DNA reads as TGTGCCAGCTCAAAACGACCGGGACAGGAGACAACTAATGAAAAACTGTTTTTT. Translating it yields CASSKRPGQETTNEKLFF.

The chain employs TRBV5-1 and TRBJ1-3, with D perhaps TRBD1 (5 bases). The CDR3 totals 15 residues. From germline, CDR1 is SGHRS and CDR2 YFSETQ. V was shortened by 4 bases and J by 2 bases, with 13 bases between the two germline ends. CDR3 nucleotides: TGCGCCAGCAGCCCATTAGGGGTACCTGGAAACACCATATATTTT. Amino acid sequence: CASSPLGVPGNTIYF.

This clone was recorded a few times. CDR3 sequence reads: CASSVSVGGDQPQHF. The CDR3 nucleotides are TGTGCCAGCAGCGTTTCCGTGGGGGGTGATCAGCCCCAGCATTTT. The genes are TRBV9 and TRBJ1-5; a possible D gene is TRBD1 (5 bases). This CDR3 has 15 residues. CDR1 is SGDLS, CDR2 YYNGEE, per germline. V gave up 2 bases and J gave up 5 bases, with 14 bases separating them.

The chain couples TRBV19 to TRBJ2-6; possibly TRBD1 for D (6 bases). The CDR3 runs to 14 residues. The V end lost 7 bases, the J end lost 4 bases, and 11 bases lay between the germline ends. Looked up from germline, CDR1 is LNHDA and CDR2 is SQIVND (reference sequence). As DNA, the CDR3 is TGTGCCAGTAAGCAGGGGTTCGGGGCCAACGTCCTGACTTTC. This sequence encodes CASKQGFGANVLTF.

The V gene is TRBV27, the J gene TRBJ1-1, with D perhaps TRBD1 (6 bases). In germline, CDR1 is MNHEY, CDR2 SMNVEV (reference sequence). Trimming took off 7 bases at V and 2 bases at J, with 11 bases between the two ends. The CDR3 is made up of 13 amino acids. The CDR3 bases are TGTGCCAGCAAACCACAGGGAAACACTGAAGCTTTCTTT. This sequence encodes CASKPQGNTEAFF.

The V and J genes are TRBV18 and TRBJ2-1; 11 bases align to TRBD2. Germline loops: CDR1 KGHSH, CDR2 LQKENI. There are 16 residues in the CDR3. J gave up 3 bases and V 3 bases, and 4 bases lay outside the gene matches. This CDR3 is CASSPRLAGIYNEQFF. The CDR3 nucleotides read TGTGCCAGCTCACCTAGACTAGCGGGAATCTACAATGAGCAGTTCTTC.